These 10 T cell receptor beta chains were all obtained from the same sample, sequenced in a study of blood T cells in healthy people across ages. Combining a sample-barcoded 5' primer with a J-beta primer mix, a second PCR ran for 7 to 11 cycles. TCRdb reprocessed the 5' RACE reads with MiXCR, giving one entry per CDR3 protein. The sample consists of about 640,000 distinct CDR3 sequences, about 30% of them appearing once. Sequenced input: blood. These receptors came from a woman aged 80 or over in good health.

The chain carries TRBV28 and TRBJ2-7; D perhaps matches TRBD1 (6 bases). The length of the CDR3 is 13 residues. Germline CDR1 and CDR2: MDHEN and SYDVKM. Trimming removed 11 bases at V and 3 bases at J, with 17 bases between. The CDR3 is CACDRGSLYEQYF. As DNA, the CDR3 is TGTGCCTGTGATAGGGGGTCGCTCTACGAGCAGTACTTC.

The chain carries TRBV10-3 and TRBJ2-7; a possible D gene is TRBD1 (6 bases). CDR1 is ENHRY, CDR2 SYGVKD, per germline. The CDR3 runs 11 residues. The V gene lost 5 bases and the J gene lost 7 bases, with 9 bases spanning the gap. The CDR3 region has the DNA TGTGCCATCAGTTATACAGGGGAGCAGTACTTC. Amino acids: CAISYTGEQYF.

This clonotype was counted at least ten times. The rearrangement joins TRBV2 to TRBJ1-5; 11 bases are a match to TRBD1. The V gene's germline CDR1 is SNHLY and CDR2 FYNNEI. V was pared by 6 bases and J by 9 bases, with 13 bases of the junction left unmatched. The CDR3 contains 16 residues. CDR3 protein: CASSGGTGGVQRPQHF. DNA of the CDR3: TGTGCCAGCAGCGGAGGGACAGGGGGGGTTCAGAGGCCCCAGCATTTT.

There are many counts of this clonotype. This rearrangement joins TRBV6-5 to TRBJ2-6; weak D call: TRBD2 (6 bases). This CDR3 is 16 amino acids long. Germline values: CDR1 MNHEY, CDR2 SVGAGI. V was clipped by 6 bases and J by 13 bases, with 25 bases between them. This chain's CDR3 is CASSSTTGGGPGVLTF. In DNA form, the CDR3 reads TGTGCCAGCAGCAGCACCACAGGAGGAGGGCCTGGGGTCCTGACTTTC.

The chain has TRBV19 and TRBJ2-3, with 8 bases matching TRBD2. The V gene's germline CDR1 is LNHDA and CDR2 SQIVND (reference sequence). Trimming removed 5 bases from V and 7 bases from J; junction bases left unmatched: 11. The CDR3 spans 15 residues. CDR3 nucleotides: TGTGCCAGTAGTCTCACACTAGCGGCCCCGAATACGCAGTATTTT. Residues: CASSLTLAAPNTQYF. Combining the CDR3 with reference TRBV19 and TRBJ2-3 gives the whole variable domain DGGITQSPKYLFRKEGQNVTLSCEQNLNHDAMYWYRQDPGQGLRLIYYSQIVNDFQKGDIAEGYSVSREKKESFPLTVTSAQKNPTAFYLCASSLTLAAPNTQYFGPGTRLTVL.

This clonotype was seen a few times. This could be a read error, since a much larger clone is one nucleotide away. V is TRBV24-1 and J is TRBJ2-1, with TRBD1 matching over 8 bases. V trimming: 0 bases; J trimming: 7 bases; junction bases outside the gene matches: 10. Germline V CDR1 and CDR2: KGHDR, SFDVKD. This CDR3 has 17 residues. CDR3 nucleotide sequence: TGTGCCACCAGTGATTTGGCGCGGACAGGGTCGGTTAATGAGCAGTTCTTC. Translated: CATSDLARTGSVNEQFF.

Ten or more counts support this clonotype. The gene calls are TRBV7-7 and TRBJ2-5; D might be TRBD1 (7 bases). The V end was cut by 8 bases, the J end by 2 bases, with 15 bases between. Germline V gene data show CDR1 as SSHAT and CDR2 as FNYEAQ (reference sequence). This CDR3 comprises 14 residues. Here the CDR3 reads CASGEGGQQETQYF. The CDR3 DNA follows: TGTGCCAGCGGAGAGGGGGGACAGCAAGAGACCCAGTACTTC. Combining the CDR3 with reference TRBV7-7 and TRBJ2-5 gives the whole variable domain GAGVSQSPRYKVTKRGQDVTLRCDPISSHATLYWYQQALGQGPEFLTYFNYEAQPDKSGLPSDRFSAERPEGSISTLTIQRTEQRDSAMYRCASGEGGQQETQYFGPGTRLLVL.

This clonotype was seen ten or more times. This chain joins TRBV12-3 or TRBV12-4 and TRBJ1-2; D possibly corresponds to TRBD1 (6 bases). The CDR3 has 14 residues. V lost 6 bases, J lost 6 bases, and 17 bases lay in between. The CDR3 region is CASSPPQGRDGYTF. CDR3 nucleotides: TGTGCCAGCAGCCCCCCGCAGGGGAGGGATGGCTACACCTTC.

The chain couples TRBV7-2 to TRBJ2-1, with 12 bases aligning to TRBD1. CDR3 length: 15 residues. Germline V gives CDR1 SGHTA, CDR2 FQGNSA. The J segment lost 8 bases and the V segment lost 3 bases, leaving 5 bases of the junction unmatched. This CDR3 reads CASSFQGQGAYEQFF. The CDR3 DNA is TGTGCCAGCAGCTTTCAGGGACAGGGGGCCTATGAGCAGTTCTTC. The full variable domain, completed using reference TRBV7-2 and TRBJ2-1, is GAGVSQSPSNKVTEKGKDVELRCDPISGHTALYWYRQSLGQGLEFLIYFQGNSAPDKSGLPSDRFSAERTGGSVSTLTIQRTQQEDSAVYLCASSFQGQGAYEQFFGPGTRLTVL.

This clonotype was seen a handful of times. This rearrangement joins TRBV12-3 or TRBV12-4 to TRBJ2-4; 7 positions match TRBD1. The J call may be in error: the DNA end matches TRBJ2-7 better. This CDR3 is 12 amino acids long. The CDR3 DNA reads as TGTGCCAGCAGTTCAGACAGGGACGAGCAGTACTTC. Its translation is CASSSDRDEQYF.